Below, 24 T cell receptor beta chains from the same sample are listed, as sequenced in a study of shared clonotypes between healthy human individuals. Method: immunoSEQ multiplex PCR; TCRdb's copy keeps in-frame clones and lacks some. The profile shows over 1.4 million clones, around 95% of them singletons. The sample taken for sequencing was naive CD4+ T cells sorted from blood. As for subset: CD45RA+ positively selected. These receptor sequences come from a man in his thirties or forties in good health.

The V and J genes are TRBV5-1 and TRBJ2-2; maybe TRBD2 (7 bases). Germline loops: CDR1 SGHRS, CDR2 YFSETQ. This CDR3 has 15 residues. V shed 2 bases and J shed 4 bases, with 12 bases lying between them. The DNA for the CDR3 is TGCGCCAGCAGCTTACAGGGAGGGCGCACCGGGGAGCTGTTTTTT. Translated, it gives CASSLQGGRTGELFF.

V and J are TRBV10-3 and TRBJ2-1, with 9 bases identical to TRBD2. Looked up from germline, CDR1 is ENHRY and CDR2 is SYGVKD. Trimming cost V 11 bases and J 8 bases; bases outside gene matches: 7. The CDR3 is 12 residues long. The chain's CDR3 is CAVQTSGDEQFF. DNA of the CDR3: TGTGCCGTGCAGACTAGCGGCGATGAGCAGTTCTTC.

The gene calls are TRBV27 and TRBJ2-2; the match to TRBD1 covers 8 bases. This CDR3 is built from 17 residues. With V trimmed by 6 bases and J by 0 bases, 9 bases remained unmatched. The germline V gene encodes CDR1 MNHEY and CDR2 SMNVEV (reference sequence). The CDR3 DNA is TGTGCCAGCAGCCGAAACCCGACAGGGGCGAACACCGGGGAGCTGTTTTTT. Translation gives CASSRNPTGANTGELFF.

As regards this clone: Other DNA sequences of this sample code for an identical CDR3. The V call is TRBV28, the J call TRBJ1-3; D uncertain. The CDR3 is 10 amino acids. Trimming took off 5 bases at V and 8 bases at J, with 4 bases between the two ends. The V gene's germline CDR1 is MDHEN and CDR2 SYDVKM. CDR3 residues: CASSLDTIYF. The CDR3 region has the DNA TGTGCCAGCAGTCTAGACACCATATATTTT.

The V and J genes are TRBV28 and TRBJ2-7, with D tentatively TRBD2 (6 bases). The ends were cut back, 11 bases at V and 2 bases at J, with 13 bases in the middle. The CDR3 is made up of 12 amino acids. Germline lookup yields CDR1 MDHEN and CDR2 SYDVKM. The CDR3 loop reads CARRRGTYEQYF. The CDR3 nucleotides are TGTGCCCGTAGGCGGGGAACCTACGAGCAGTACTTC.

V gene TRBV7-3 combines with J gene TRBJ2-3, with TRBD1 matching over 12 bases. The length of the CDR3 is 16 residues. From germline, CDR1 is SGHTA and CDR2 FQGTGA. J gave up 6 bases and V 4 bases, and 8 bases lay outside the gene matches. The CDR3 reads CASSSWDRGLIDTQYF. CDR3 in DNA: TGTGCCAGCAGCTCCTGGGACAGGGGGCTCATTGATACGCAGTATTTT.

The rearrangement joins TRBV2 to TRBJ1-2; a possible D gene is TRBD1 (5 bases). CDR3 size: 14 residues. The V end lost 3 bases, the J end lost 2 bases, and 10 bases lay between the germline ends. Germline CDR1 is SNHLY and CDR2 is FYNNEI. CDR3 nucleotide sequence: TGTGCCAGCAGTGAGACAGTGAACAACTATGGCTACACCTTC. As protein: CASSETVNNYGYTF.

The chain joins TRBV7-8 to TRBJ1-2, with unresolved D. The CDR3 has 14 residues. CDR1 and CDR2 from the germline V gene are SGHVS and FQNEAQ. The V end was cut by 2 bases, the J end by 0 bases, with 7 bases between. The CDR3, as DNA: TGTGCCAGCAGCTTATTAGTGGCTAACTATGGCTACACCTTC. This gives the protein CASSLLVANYGYTF.

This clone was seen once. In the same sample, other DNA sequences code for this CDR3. DNA of the CDR3: TGTGCCAGCAGCGTAGCTCCCCTTTCCTCCTACAATGAGCAGTTCTTC. Protein: CASSVAPLSSYNEQFF. The chain couples TRBV9 to TRBJ2-1; D unresolved. CDR3 length: 16 residues. Trimming shortened V by 0 bases and J by 0 bases, and 10 bases separated the two germline ends. In germline, CDR1 is SGDLS, CDR2 YYNGEE.

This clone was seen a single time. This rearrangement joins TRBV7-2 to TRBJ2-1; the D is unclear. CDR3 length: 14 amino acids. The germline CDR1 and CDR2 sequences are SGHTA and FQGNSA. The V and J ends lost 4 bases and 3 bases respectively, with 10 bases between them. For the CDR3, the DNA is TGTGCCAGCAGCTCATCCGTTTTCTACAATGAGCAGTTCTTC. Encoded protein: CASSSSVFYNEQFF.

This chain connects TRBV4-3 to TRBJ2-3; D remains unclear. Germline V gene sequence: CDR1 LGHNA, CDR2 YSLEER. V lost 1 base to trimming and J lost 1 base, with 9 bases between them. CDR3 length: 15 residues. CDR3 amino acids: CASSQGQLGTDTQYF. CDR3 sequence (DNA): TGCGCCAGCAGCCAAGGGCAGTTAGGCACAGATACGCAGTATTTT.

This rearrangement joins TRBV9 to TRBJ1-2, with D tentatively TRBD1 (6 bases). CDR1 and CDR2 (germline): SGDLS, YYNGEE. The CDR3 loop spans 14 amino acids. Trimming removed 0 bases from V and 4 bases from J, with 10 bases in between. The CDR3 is CASSVVGGPYGYTF. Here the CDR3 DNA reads TGTGCCAGCAGCGTAGTTGGGGGGCCCTATGGCTACACCTTC.

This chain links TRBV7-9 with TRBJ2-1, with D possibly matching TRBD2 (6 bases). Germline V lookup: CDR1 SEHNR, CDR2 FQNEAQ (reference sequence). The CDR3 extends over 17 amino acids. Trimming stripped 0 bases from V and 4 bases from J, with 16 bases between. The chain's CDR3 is CASSLAAHAGLYNEQFF. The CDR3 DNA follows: TGTGCCAGCAGCTTAGCGGCGCATGCGGGGCTGTACAATGAGCAGTTCTTC.

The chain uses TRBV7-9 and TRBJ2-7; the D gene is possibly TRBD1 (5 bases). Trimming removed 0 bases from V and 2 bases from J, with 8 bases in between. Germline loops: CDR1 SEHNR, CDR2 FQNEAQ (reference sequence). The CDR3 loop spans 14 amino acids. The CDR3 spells CASSLAGVPYEQYF. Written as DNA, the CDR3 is TGTGCCAGCAGCTTAGCAGGGGTCCCCTACGAGCAGTACTTC.

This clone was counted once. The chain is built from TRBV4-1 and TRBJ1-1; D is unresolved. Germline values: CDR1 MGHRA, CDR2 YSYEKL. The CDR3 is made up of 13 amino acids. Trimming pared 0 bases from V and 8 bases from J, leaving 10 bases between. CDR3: CASSQDLGREAFF. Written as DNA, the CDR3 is TGCGCCAGCAGCCAAGATCTCGGGCGGGAAGCTTTCTTT.

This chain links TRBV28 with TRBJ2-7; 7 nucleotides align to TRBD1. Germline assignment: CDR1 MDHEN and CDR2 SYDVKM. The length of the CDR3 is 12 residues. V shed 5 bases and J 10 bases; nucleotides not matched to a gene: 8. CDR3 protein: CASSIYRDRQYF. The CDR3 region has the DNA TGTGCCAGCAGTATCTACCGGGACAGACAGTACTTC.

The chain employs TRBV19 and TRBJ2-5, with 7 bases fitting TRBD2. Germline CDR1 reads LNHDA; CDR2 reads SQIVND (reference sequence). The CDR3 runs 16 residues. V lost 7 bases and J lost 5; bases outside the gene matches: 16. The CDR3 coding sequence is TGTGCCAGTACCCATGGTAACGGGAGGATCGGGGAGACCCAGTACTTC. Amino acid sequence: CASTHGNGRIGETQYF.

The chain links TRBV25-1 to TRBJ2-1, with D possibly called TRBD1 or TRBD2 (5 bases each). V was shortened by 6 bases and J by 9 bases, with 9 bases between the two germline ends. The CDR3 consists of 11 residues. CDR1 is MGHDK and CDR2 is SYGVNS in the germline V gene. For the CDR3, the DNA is TGTGCCAGCAGGAGGGGTGGTGAGCAGTTCTTC. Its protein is CASRRGGEQFF.

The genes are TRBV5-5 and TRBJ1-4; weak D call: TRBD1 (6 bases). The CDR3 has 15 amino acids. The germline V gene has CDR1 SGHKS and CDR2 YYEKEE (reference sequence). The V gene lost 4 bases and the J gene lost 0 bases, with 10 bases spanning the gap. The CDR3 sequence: CASSGDRTTNEKLFF. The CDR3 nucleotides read TGTGCCAGCAGCGGTGACAGGACAACTAATGAAAAACTGTTTTTT.

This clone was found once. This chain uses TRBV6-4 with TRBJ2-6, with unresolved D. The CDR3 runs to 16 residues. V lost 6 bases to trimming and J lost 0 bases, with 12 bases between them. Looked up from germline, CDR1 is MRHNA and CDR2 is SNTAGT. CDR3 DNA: TGTGCCAGCAGCCAACATTGGAGCTCTGGGGCCAACGTCCTGACTTTC. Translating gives CASSQHWSSGANVLTF.

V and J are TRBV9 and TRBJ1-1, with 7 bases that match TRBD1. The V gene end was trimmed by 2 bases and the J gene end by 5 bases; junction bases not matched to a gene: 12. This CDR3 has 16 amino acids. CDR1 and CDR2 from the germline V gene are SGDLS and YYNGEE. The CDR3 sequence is CASSVSVGGAGTEAFF. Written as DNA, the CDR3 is TGTGCCAGCAGCGTGAGCGTAGGGGGCGCCGGGACTGAAGCTTTCTTT.

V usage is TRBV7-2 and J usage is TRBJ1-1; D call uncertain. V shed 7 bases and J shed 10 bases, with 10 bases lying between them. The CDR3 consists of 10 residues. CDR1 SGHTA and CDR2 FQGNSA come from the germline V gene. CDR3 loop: CASMARGAFF. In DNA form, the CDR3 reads TGTGCCAGCATGGCGCGAGGAGCTTTCTTT.

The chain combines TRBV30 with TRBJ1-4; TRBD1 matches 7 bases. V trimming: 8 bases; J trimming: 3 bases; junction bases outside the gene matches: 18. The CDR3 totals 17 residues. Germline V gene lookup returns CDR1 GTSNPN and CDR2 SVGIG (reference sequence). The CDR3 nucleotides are TGTGCCCGTGGTCTAGGGGGCGCGGGGATGGCTAATGAAAAACTGTTTTTT. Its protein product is CARGLGGAGMANEKLFF.

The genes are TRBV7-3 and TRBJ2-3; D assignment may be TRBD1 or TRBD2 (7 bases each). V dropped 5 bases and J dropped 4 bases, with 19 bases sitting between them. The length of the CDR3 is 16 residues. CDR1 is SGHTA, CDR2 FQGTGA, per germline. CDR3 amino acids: CASSHSGGGPSDTQYF. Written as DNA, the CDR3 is TGTGCCAGCAGCCATTCAGGGGGAGGGCCTTCAGATACGCAGTATTTT.